This TCR beta chain stems from a study of beta chain features in type 1 diabetes. The CDR3 length is 15 residues. V trimming: 6 bases; J trimming: 2 bases; junction bases outside the gene matches: 5. Germline CDR1 MDHEN, CDR2 SYDVKM. The authors reverse transcribed all of the isolated RNA, so sequencing captured expressed TCRB transcripts. Sequencing used immunoSEQ multiplex PCR; TCRdb keeps in-frame clones, though not all of them. Of around 200,000 clones in the sample, about an eighth were seen once. The TCR was taken from a young woman in good health. The chain couples TRBV28 to TRBJ2-3; 10 bases align to TRBD1. The specimen sequenced was central memory CD4+ T cells from blood. CDR3 amino acids: CASRRGQGYTDTQYF. The CDR3 nucleotides read TGTGCCAGCAGGCGGGGACAGGGGTACACAGATACGCAGTATTTT.